Listed below are T cell receptor beta chains from one sample, sequenced in a study of cytomegalovirus exposure and HLA in healthy donors. TCRdb's copy holds only in-frame clones and misses some; the assay was immunoSEQ multiplex PCR. The data hold about 190,000 clones, with about 77% observed a single time. Specimen: PBMCs. These receptors were collected from a woman in her 30s in good health and CMV-seropositive. CDR3s include the opening cysteine and the closing phenylalanine or tryptophan. D genes are given only for firm matches. Clone size is shown for a subset of rows, as once, few, many or a class of expanded clone.

d_call | j_call | v_call | clone_size | cdr3_aa | cdr3_nt
TRBD2 | TRBJ2-5 | TRBV5-1 | . | CASSLDHREGGETQYF | TGCGCCAGCAGCTTGGATCATCGGGAGGGTGGAGAGACCCAGTACTTC
TRBD1 | TRBJ2-3 | TRBV2 | few | CASRGTGGSGTDTQYF | TGTGCCAGCAGAGGAACAGGGGGCTCAGGCACAGATACGCAGTATTTT
TRBD2 | TRBJ2-3 | TRBV7-2 | . | CASSPPGGYTDTQYF | TGTGCCAGCAGCCCCCCGGGGGGGTACACAGATACGCAGTATTTT
. | TRBJ1-1 | TRBV28 | few | CASSRGGARLGTEAFF | TGTGCCAGCAGCCGGGGGGGGGCGCGTCTGGGAACTGAAGCTTTCTTT
. | TRBJ2-2 | TRBV2 | . | CASKGTGIPITGELFF | TGTGCCAGCAAAGGCACAGGGATCCCTATCACCGGGGAGCTGTTTTTT
. | TRBJ2-2 | TRBV6-5 | few | CASSSQGPGTGELFF | TGTGCCAGCAGTAGTCAGGGGCCGGGCACCGGGGAGCTGTTTTTT
TRBD2 | TRBJ2-1 | TRBV15 | . | CATSRAGGSLYNEQFF | TGTGCCACCAGCAGAGCGGGCGGGAGTCTCTACAATGAGCAGTTCTTC
. | TRBJ1-4 | TRBV5-1 | . | CASSRASAGRANEKLFF | TGCGCCAGCAGTCGGGCTTCGGCGGGACGGGCGAATGAAAAACTGTTTTTT
. | TRBJ1-2 | TRBV4-1 | . | CASSQVGFGAGFLGYTF | TGCGCCAGCAGCCAAGTCGGCTTCGGTGCAGGGTTCCTTGGCTACACCTTC
TRBD2 | TRBJ2-3 | TRBV9 | . | CASSLSSGRSTDTQYF | TGTGCCAGCAGCTTATCTAGCGGACGTAGCACAGATACGCAGTATTTT
. | TRBJ2-1 | TRBV7-9 | . | CASSLELAYVGGSPKQFF | TGTGCCAGCAGCTTAGAGCTCGCGTATGTGGGAGGCTCACCTAAGCAGTTCTTC
. | TRBJ1-1 | TRBV28 | . | CASSPPRQGISEAFF | TGTGCCAGCAGTCCCCCCAGGCAGGGAATATCTGAAGCTTTCTTT
TRBD1 | TRBJ2-1 | TRBV15 | few | CATSRDSGTDNEQFF | TGTGCCACCAGCAGAGATAGTGGGACAGACAATGAGCAGTTCTTC
TRBD2 | TRBJ2-5 | TRBV7-2 | . | CASSLGGGGAQETQYF | TGTGCCAGCAGCTTAGGTGGCGGGGGGGCCCAAGAGACCCAGTACTTC
. | TRBJ1-2 | TRBV30 | . | CVRTASLYGYTF | TGTGTACGGACAGCGTCCTTATATGGCTACACCTTC
TRBD1 | TRBJ1-4 | TRBV6-1 | once | CASSERDSNEKLFF | TGTGCCAGCAGTGAAAGGGACAGTAATGAAAAACTGTTTTTT
TRBD2 | TRBJ2-3 | TRBV30 | . | CAWRTSGKSDTQYF | TGTGCCTGGAGGACTAGCGGGAAGTCAGATACGCAGTATTTT
TRBD2 | TRBJ2-1 | TRBV29-1 | . | CSVLAGYSSYNEQFF | TGCAGCGTCTTAGCGGGTTATAGCTCCTACAATGAGCAGTTCTTC
TRBD2 | TRBJ2-7 | TRBV7-2 | . | CASSPGLAGGQRLREQYF | TGTGCCAGCAGCCCGGGACTAGCGGGAGGGCAAAGGCTTAGGGAGCAGTACTTC
. | TRBJ2-1 | TRBV11-3 | . | CASSRWGRTYNEQFF | TGTGCCAGCAGCCGTTGGGGGCGTACCTACAATGAGCAGTTCTTC
. | TRBJ1-6 | TRBV6-6 | once | CASSVGIGVSPLHF | TGTGCCAGCAGTGTGGGGATAGGGGTTTCACCCCTCCACTTT
. | TRBJ1-1 | TRBV7-8 | few | CASSAQRAVRGLNTEAFF | TGTGCCAGCAGCGCACAACGGGCAGTCAGGGGCCTGAACACTGAAGCTTTCTTT
. | TRBJ1-5 | TRBV10-3 | . | CAISDPPRQPQHF | TGTGCCATCAGTGACCCGCCTCGGCAGCCCCAGCATTTT
. | TRBJ2-4 | TRBV5-4 | once | CASSFGQGGPKNIQYF | TGTGCCAGCAGCTTTGGTCAGGGGGGCCCCAAAAACATTCAGTACTTC
TRBD2 | TRBJ2-3 | TRBV29-1 | few | CSAEGTSGTSTDTQYF | TGCAGCGCTGAAGGGACTAGCGGAACTAGCACAGATACGCAGTATTTT
TRBD2 | TRBJ2-1 | TRBV7-2 | medium-sized | CASSPGLAGANEQFF | TGTGCCAGCAGCCCAGGACTAGCGGGAGCAAATGAGCAGTTCTTC
. | TRBJ2-5 | TRBV20-1 | . | CSAMEKTQYF | TGCAGTGCCATGGAGAAGACCCAGTACTTC
. | TRBJ1-1 | TRBV6-5 | . | CASSYSLVPRPEGAFF | TGTGCCAGCAGTTATTCGCTGGTCCCAAGGCCGGAGGGGGCTTTCTTT
TRBD1 | TRBJ2-1 | TRBV6-5 | . | CASSYSTGQGFWFF | TGTGCCAGCAGTTACTCGACGGGACAGGGTTTTTGGTTCTTC
TRBD1 | TRBJ2-5 | TRBV18 | . | CASSPGTEETQYF | TGTGCCAGCTCACCAGGGACAGAAGAGACCCAGTACTTC
TRBD1 | TRBJ2-7 | TRBV9 | . | CASSALRGTGIPYEQYF | TGTGCCAGCAGCGCCCTCCGGGGGACAGGTATTCCCTACGAGCAGTACTTC
TRBD2 | TRBJ2-1 | TRBV7-7 | . | CASSPTSGSAEQFF | TGTGCCAGCAGCCCTACTAGCGGGAGCGCTGAGCAGTTCTTC
. | TRBJ2-1 | TRBV2 | . | CASSTLDSSVGQFF | TGTGCCAGCAGTACCCTTGACAGCTCCGTGGGGCAGTTCTTC
TRBD1 | TRBJ1-2 | TRBV6-5 | . | CASTNQGGPDYGYTF | TGTGCCAGCACCAACCAGGGGGGCCCTGACTATGGCTACACCTTC
. | TRBJ1-4 | TRBV4-2 | . | CASSQVSGQSNEKLFF | TGTGCCAGCAGCCAAGTGTCCGGACAGTCTAATGAAAAACTGTTTTTT
. | TRBJ1-3 | TRBV19 | . | CASSILASGNTIYF | TGTGCCAGTAGTATCTTAGCCTCTGGAAACACCATATATTTT
. | TRBJ1-5 | TRBV2 | . | CASSDNSPNQPQHF | TGTGCCAGCAGTGATAACAGCCCTAATCAGCCCCAGCATTTT